This TCR beta chain was recovered during a study of chemoradiotherapy in HPV16-positive cancers. Across the study: Candidate HPV-specific T-cell clones and common TCR motifs came from functional assays in a couple of HPV16-positive patients. Study-wide findings and caveats: During treatment, candidate HPV-specific clones and E7-related motifs expanded in tumor. Functional assays defining HPV-specific T cells used only two HPV16-positive patients.

Produced via immunoSEQ multiplex PCR; TCRdb's table is partial and in-frame only. The sample yields roughly 21,000 clones, around 87% seen once. Samples were taken several times over chemoradiotherapy. Trimming took 5 bases from V and 2 from J, leaving 10 bases between them. CDR3 length: 13 amino acids. CDR1 and CDR2 from the germline V gene are MDHEN and SYDVKM. With regard to this clone: The antigen is not known.

The sequence was obtained from a human donor with HPV-associated anogenital cancer. This chain links TRBV28 with TRBJ2-7; D uncertain. The sequencing here drew on blood, taken from a patient who underwent chemoradiotherapy. The DNA for the CDR3 is TGTGCCAGCAGTAACACAAGTCCCTACGAGCAGTACTTC. This gives the protein CASSNTSPYEQYF.